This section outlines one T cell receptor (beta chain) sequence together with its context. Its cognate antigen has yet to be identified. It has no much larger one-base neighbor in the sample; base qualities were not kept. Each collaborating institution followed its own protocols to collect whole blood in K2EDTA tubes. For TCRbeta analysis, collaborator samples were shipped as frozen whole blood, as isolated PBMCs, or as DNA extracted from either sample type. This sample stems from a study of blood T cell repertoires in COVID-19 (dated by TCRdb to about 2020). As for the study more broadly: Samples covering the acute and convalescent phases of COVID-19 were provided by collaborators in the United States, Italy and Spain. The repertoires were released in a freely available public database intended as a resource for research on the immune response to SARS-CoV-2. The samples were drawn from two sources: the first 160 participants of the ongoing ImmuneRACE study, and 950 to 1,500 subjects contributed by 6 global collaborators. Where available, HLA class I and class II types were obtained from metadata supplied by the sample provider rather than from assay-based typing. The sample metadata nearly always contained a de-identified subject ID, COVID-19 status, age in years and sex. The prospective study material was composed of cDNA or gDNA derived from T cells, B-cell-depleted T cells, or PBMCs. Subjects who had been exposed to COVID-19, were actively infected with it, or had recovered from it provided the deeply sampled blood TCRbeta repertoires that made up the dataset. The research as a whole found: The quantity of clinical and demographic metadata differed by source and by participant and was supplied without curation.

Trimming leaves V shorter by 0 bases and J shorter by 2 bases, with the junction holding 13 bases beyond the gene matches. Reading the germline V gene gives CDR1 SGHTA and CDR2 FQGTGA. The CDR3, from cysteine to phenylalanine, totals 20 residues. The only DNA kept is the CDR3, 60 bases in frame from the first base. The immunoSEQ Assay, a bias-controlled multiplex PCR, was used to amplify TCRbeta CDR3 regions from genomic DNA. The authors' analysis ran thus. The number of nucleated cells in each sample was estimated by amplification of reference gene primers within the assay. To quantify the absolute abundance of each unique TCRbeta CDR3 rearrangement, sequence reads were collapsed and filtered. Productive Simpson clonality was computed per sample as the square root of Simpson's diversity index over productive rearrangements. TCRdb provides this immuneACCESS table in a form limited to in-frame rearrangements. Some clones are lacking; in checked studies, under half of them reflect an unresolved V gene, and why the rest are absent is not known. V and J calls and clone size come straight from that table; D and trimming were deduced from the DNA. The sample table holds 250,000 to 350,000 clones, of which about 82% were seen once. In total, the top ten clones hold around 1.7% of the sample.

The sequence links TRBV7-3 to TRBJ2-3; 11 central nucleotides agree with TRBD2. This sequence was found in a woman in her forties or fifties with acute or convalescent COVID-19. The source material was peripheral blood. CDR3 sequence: CASSLTATSGEHLNTDTQYF. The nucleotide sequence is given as TGTGCCAGCAGCTTAACCGCGACTAGCGGGGAACATCTAAACACAGATACGCAGTATTTT. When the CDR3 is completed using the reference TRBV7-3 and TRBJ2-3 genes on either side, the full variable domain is GAGVSQTPSNKVTEKGKYVELRCDPISGHTALYWYRQSLGQGPEFLIYFQGTGAADDSGLPNDRFFAVRPEGSVSTLKIQRTERGDSAVYLCASSLTATSGEHLNTDTQYFGPGTRLTVL.